These T cell receptor beta chains were read from a single sample in a study of shared clonotypes between healthy human individuals. The repertoire was sequenced with immunoSEQ multiplex PCR; TCRdb's copy has only in-frame clones and lacks some. Here the sample spans over a million clones, 78% being singletons. Sequencing was done on a sample of memory CD4+ T cells from PBMCs. The receptors originated from a man between 18 and 35 years old in good health. Some clones in this sample may be carry-over from other donors' samples. Both conserved end residues are part of each CDR3. D genes are given only for firm matches. Not all rows give a size; the values are once, few, many and, for expanded clones, a class.

v_gene	abundance	j_gene	d_gene	CDR3nt	CDR3aa
TRBV7-9	once	TRBJ1-5	NA	TGTGCCAGCAGCTTAATGGGACACACGGGCAATCAGCCCCAGCATTTT	CASSLMGHTGNQPQHF
TRBV10-3	NA	TRBJ1-5	NA	TGTGCCATCAGCCCCCGGATGGGTCAGCCCCAGCATTTT	CAISPRMGQPQHF
TRBV5-4	few	TRBJ2-5	TRBD2	TGTGCCAGCAGCCCTAGCGGGAGGGCCAGAGAGACCCAGTACTTC	CASSPSGRARETQYF
TRBV13	NA	TRBJ2-1	TRBD2	TGTGCCAGCAGCCTAAGGAGACTAGCGGGAGCTGAAGATGAGCAGTTCTTC	CASSLRRLAGAEDEQFF
TRBV9	NA	TRBJ2-7	NA	TGTGCCAGCCCCCCCAGGTACGAGCAGTACTTC	CASPPRYEQYF
TRBV7-9	NA	TRBJ2-7	TRBD2	TGTGCCAGCAGCCTGCTGGCGGGGGGCCACGAGCAGTACTTC	CASSLLAGGHEQYF
TRBV29-1	few	TRBJ2-7	TRBD1	TGCAGCGTTCGGGGATTTACAGGGGACGAGCAGTACTTC	CSVRGFTGDEQYF
TRBV5-8	NA	TRBJ1-5	TRBD1	TGTGCCAGCAGCGCGGGACAGGGAATCGGCGGGCCCCAGCATTTT	CASSAGQGIGGPQHF
TRBV11-3	once	TRBJ2-6	NA	TGTGCCAGCAGCCCCGACCGGGGTTCTGGGGCCAACGTCCTGACTTTC	CASSPDRGSGANVLTF
TRBV2	NA	TRBJ2-3	NA	TGTGCCAGCAGTGAAGGGAAAGGGAAGAGCACAGATACGCAGTATTTT	CASSEGKGKSTDTQYF
TRBV5-4	NA	TRBJ2-1	NA	TGTGCCGTACACGTCCGGTCCTACAATGAGCAGTTCTTC	CAVHVRSYNEQFF
TRBV9	NA	TRBJ2-3	NA	TGTGCCAGCAGCGTAGAAGGTTTACAAGATACGCAGTATTTT	CASSVEGLQDTQYF
TRBV5-1	NA	TRBJ2-1	TRBD2	TGCGCCAGCACCCGAGGAGGGCGGGAGGACTACAATGAGCAGTTCTTC	CASTRGGREDYNEQFF
TRBV7-8	NA	TRBJ1-3	TRBD1	TGTGCCAGCAGCGCCGGGACAGGGGACGGGCACTCTGGAAACACCATATATTTT	CASSAGTGDGHSGNTIYF
TRBV4-1	NA	TRBJ2-7	TRBD2	TGCGCCAGCAGCCGGGGGACTAGCGGGAGGGCTTACGAGCAGTACTTC	CASSRGTSGRAYEQYF
TRBV11-2	few	TRBJ2-1	TRBD1	TGTGCCAGCAGCTCCCCTTCCGGGACAGGGGTCTACAATGAGCAGTTCTTC	CASSSPSGTGVYNEQFF
TRBV6-5	NA	TRBJ1-4	NA	TGTGCCAGCAGTTACGTGTCCTATGAAAAACTGTTTTTT	CASSYVSYEKLFF
TRBV4-2	NA	TRBJ2-2	TRBD2	TGTGCCAGCAGCCCGGGGGGGAGACGAATCGCCTCGAACACCGGGGAGCTGTTTTTT	CASSPGGRRIASNTGELFF
TRBV30	NA	TRBJ2-5	TRBD2	TGTGCCTGGAGTATAGGACTAGCGGGCCAAGAGACCCAGTACTTC	CAWSIGLAGQETQYF
TRBV28	NA	TRBJ1-4	NA	TGTGCCAGCAGTTCTTCAGGGGAGTCGGGGGAAAAACTGTTTTTT	CASSSSGESGEKLFF
TRBV5-1	NA	TRBJ2-3	TRBD2	TGCGCCAGCAGCCCTCCGACGGGACTAGAGGCAGATACGCAGTATTTT	CASSPPTGLEADTQYF
TRBV5-1	NA	TRBJ2-1	NA	TGCGCCAGCAGTGGGGGCTATGAGCAGTTCTTC	CASSGGYEQFF
TRBV4-2	NA	TRBJ2-4	NA	TGTGCCAGCAGCCAAGGCCGGGCCACCGGGTACATTCAGTACTTC	CASSQGRATGYIQYF
TRBV10-1	NA	TRBJ2-3	TRBD1	TGCGCCAGCAGTGAGGGACAGGGAGGCACAGATACGCAGTATTTT	CASSEGQGGTDTQYF
TRBV5-4	NA	TRBJ2-7	TRBD2	TGTGCCAGCAGCTTGGCCGGGCGGGAGGAACAGTACTTC	CASSLAGREEQYF
TRBV6-5	NA	TRBJ1-5	TRBD1	TGTGCCAGCACCGTAAGAACAGGGGGTCAGCCCCAGCATTTT	CASTVRTGGQPQHF